These 2 T cell receptor beta chains originate from one sample sequenced in a study of shared clonotypes between healthy human individuals. Assay used: immunoSEQ multiplex PCR; TCRdb lists only in-frame clones, some missing. Here the sample spans fewer than 400,000 clones, less than 85% being singletons. Sequencing was carried out using memory CD4+ T cells sorted from blood. Subset denoted: CD45RA-negative fraction. These TCRs come from a young man in good health.

This clone rates as large. The CDR3 DNA reads TGCGCCAGCAGCACGGTAAATCAGCCCCAGCATTTT. Amino acid sequence: CASSTVNQPQHF. The rearrangement links TRBV4-1 to TRBJ1-5, with unresolved D. This CDR3 is 12 amino acids long. V lost 5 bases to trimming and J lost 4 bases, with 6 bases between them. Looked up from germline, CDR1 is MGHRA and CDR2 is YSYEKL.

The CDR3 spells CATSTRDSWNTGELFF. The CDR3 DNA reads as TGTGCCACCAGCACCCGGGACAGCTGGAACACCGGGGAGCTGTTTTTT. The gene calls are TRBV15 and TRBJ2-2; TRBD1 matches at 7 bases. The V gene's germline CDR1 is LNHNV and CDR2 YYDKDF (reference sequence). CDR3 length: 16 residues. V shed 4 bases and J 1 base; nucleotides not matched to a gene: 6.